The next 32 T cell receptor beta chains were all read from a single sample in a study of T cells in localized non-small cell lung cancer. Measured with immunoSEQ multiplex PCR; TCRdb has only the in-frame clones, and not every one. The top ten hold 20% of the sample, which has about 11,000 clones, roughly 82% seen once. Sequenced material: peripheral blood mononuclear cells, taken before any cancer treatment. These TCRs come from an older female donor with stage II lung adenocarcinoma.

J is TRBJ2-3 and V is TRBV28, with TRBD2 matching 13 bases. The CDR3 is 17 amino acids. Trimming removed 6 bases from V and 0 bases from J; junction bases left unmatched: 6. CDR1 and CDR2 from the germline V gene are MDHEN and SYDVKM. The CDR3 loop reads CASSYGTSGTSTDTQYF. The CDR3 region has the DNA TGTGCCAGCAGCTACGGGACTAGCGGGACTAGCACAGATACGCAGTATTTT.

The chain carries TRBV10-3 and TRBJ1-2; D unresolved. The V gene's germline CDR1 is ENHRY and CDR2 SYGVKD. V lost 3 bases to trimming and J lost 4 bases, with 12 bases between them. The CDR3 covers 14 residues. The CDR3 DNA is TGTGCCATCAGTGACGTGGAAGCCTTCTATGGCTACACCTTC. Protein sequence: CAISDVEAFYGYTF.

The chain couples TRBV28 to TRBJ1-2; D gene ambiguous. From germline, CDR1 is MDHEN and CDR2 SYDVKM. The CDR3 is 14 residues long. Trimming removed 6 bases from V and 3 bases from J, with 14 bases in between. The CDR3 DNA follows: TGTGCCAGCAGGGACTCCGGCGGCGACTATGGCTACACCTTC. This encodes CASRDSGGDYGYTF.

The chain joins TRBV30 to TRBJ1-5; D is ambiguous. Germline loops: CDR1 GTSNPN, CDR2 SVGIG (reference sequence). CDR3 length equals 12 residues. V lost 3 bases and J 7 bases, leaving 10 bases between the germline ends. The CDR3 DNA reads TGTGCCTGGAGGACTGTGGGACAGCCCCAGCATTTT. The encoded protein is CAWRTVGQPQHF.

V and J are TRBV27 and TRBJ1-2, with 7 positions matching TRBD1. Germline V gene lookup returns CDR1 MNHEY and CDR2 SMNVEV (reference sequence). The CDR3 length is 15 residues. V trimming: 5 bases; J trimming: 3 bases; junction bases outside the gene matches: 9. The CDR3 DNA reads as TGTGCCAGCAGTCCCCAGCTGACAGGGTACTATGGCTACACCTTC. Its translation: CASSPQLTGYYGYTF.

The CDR3 sequence: CASSFMYRSYHYGYTF. The CDR3 DNA reads TGTGCCAGCAGCTTTATGTACAGAAGTTATCACTATGGCTACACCTTC. V and J are TRBV7-9 and TRBJ1-2; no clear D gene. Trimming left V 3 bases short and J 3 bases short, with 17 bases between. Germline V gene data show CDR1 as SEHNR and CDR2 as FQNEAQ (reference sequence). CDR3 length equals 16 residues.

The V call is TRBV28, the J call TRBJ1-5, with D uncertain. Germline V CDR1 and CDR2: MDHEN, SYDVKM. This CDR3 contains 16 residues. With 4 bases removed from V and 0 bases from J, the gap between germline ends came to 13 bases. The CDR3 spells CASSSPRTGSNQPQHF. CDR3 in DNA: TGTGCCAGCAGTTCTCCACGGACGGGTAGCAATCAGCCCCAGCATTTT.

The rearrangement joins TRBV13 to TRBJ1-1, with a weak D call TRBD1 (6 bases). Trimming shortened V by 5 bases and J by 1 base, and 14 bases separated the two germline ends. The germline CDR1 and CDR2 sequences are PRHDT and FYEKMQ (reference sequence). This CDR3 is 15 amino acids long. The CDR3 DNA sequence: TGTGCCAGCAGCCGTGCCGGGGGGCAGAACACTGAAGCTTTCTTT. This codes for CASSRAGGQNTEAFF.

The chain employs TRBV28 and TRBJ2-7; 9 positions match TRBD2. With 6 bases clipped from V and 3 bases from J, the junction kept 12 bases outside the gene matches. There are 16 residues in the CDR3. Germline V lookup: CDR1 MDHEN, CDR2 SYDVKM. CDR3 region: CASSPGGLAGDYEQYF. CDR3 DNA sequence: TGTGCCAGCAGCCCCGGGGGACTAGCAGGGGACTACGAGCAGTACTTC.

This chain links TRBV11-2 with TRBJ2-2; 11 nucleotides line up with TRBD1. V trimming: 5 bases; J trimming: 7 bases; junction bases outside the gene matches: 0. The germline gives CDR1 SGHAT, CDR2 FQNNGV. The CDR3 extends over 13 amino acids. The DNA for the CDR3 is TGTGCCAGCAGCGGGACAGGGGGCGGGGAGCTGTTTTTT. Translated, it gives CASSGTGGGELFF.

The V gene is TRBV28, the J gene TRBJ1-3, with 8 bases fitting TRBD1. CDR3 length: 16 residues. Germline assignment: CDR1 MDHEN and CDR2 SYDVKM. J lost 4 bases, V lost 2 bases, and 7 bases had no gene match. CDR3: CASSLPTGAGGNTIYF. The CDR3 nucleotides are TGTGCCAGCAGTTTACCGACAGGGGCGGGGGGAAACACCATATATTTT.

The rearrangement links TRBV6-5 to TRBJ2-5; 10 bases agree with TRBD2. The CDR3 runs to 16 residues. CDR1 and CDR2 (germline): MNHEY, SVGAGI. Trimming removed 4 bases from V and 2 bases from J; junction bases left unmatched: 7. CDR3 in DNA: TGTGCCAGCAGTTCCTCGCCTAGCGGGGGACAAGAGACCCAGTACTTC. Protein product: CASSSSPSGGQETQYF.

The V and J genes are TRBV10-3 and TRBJ2-5; 7 bases match TRBD2. With 5 bases clipped from V and 2 bases from J, the junction kept 20 bases outside the gene matches. The CDR3 is 19 residues long. Germline V gives CDR1 ENHRY, CDR2 SYGVKD. This chain's CDR3 is CAISKSLAAGVEEQETQYF. In DNA form, the CDR3 reads TGTGCCATCAGTAAGAGCTTGGCGGCGGGAGTGGAGGAGCAAGAGACCCAGTACTTC.

The chain joins TRBV2 to TRBJ1-6; no clear D gene. V lost 8 bases, J lost 8 bases, and 13 bases lay in between. Germline CDR1 and CDR2: SNHLY and FYNNEI. The CDR3 sequence is 13 residues long. This CDR3 reads CASSREGDSPLHF. CDR3 bases: TGTGCCAGCTCTCGCGAGGGTGATTCACCCCTCCACTTT.

The V gene is TRBV28, the J gene TRBJ2-7; D may be TRBD2 (5 bases). The CDR3 covers 16 residues. The germline V gene has CDR1 MDHEN and CDR2 SYDVKM. Deletions cut 5 bases from V and 3 bases from J, with 20 bases between. The CDR3 loop is CASSLFNPRTDYEQYF. In DNA, the CDR3 is TGTGCCAGCAGTCTATTCAACCCCCGGACTGACTACGAGCAGTACTTC.

The CDR3 spells CASSRIRSTGELFF. Here the CDR3 DNA reads TGTGCCAGCAGCCGAATACGAAGCACCGGGGAGCTGTTTTTT. The rearrangement uses TRBV27 and TRBJ2-2; D gene ambiguous. The V end lost 6 bases, the J end lost 4 bases, and 12 bases lay between the germline ends. The CDR3 consists of 14 residues. Per the germline V gene, CDR1 is MNHEY and CDR2 is SMNVEV (reference sequence).

The V and J genes are TRBV29-1 and TRBJ2-1, with D unclear. Trimming removed 0 bases at V and 8 bases at J, with 8 bases between. CDR1 is SQVTM, CDR2 ANQGSEA, per germline. The CDR3 is made up of 12 amino acids. CDR3 sequence (DNA): TGCAGCGTTGAAGACCCTAGGTATGAGCAGTTCTTC. Protein: CSVEDPRYEQFF.

The chain links TRBV6-5 to TRBJ1-1; D unclear. Germline V gives CDR1 MNHEY, CDR2 SVGAGI. This CDR3 region has 13 residues. Trimming cost V 8 bases and J 0 bases, with 10 bases left between them. The CDR3 DNA is TGTGCCAGCCAGAGGTCCATGAACACTGAAGCTTTCTTT. Translation: CASQRSMNTEAFF.

This clone appeared once. The CDR3 loop is CASSLEGWENSPLHF. CDR3 nucleotide sequence: TGTGCCAGCAGTCTGGAGGGGTGGGAAAATTCACCCCTCCACTTT. The chain has TRBV27 and TRBJ1-6, with D possibly matching TRBD1 (5 bases). CDR1 is MNHEY and CDR2 is SMNVEV in the germline V gene (reference sequence). CDR3 length equals 15 residues. V shed 5 bases and J shed 7 bases, with 15 bases lying between them.

The chain's CDR3 is CASSLGSRAVAGYGYTF. CDR3 sequence (DNA): TGCGCCAGCAGCTTGGGGTCGCGGGCCGTAGCAGGGTATGGCTACACCTTC. The chain recombines TRBV5-1 with TRBJ1-2; the D gene is possibly TRBD1 (5 bases). The CDR3 extends over 17 amino acids. Germline CDR1 and CDR2: SGHRS and YFSETQ. Deletions cut 0 bases from V and 5 bases from J, with 20 bases between.

This chain joins TRBV4-3 and TRBJ2-1; 8 nucleotides agree with TRBD2. CDR3 length: 19 residues. The trim removed 0 bases at V and 0 bases at J, leaving 10 bases unmatched. Germline CDR1 is LGHNA and CDR2 is YSLEER. CDR3 protein: CASSQDPYTAGGSYNEQFF. For the CDR3, the DNA is TGCGCCAGCAGCCAAGACCCGTATACTGCGGGGGGCTCCTACAATGAGCAGTTCTTC.

This chain links TRBV10-3 with TRBJ2-5; D remains ambiguous. The V end lost 0 bases, the J end lost 6 bases, and 11 bases lay between the germline ends. The CDR3 spans 14 residues. Germline CDR1 and CDR2: ENHRY and SYGVKD. CDR3 sequence: CAISESDLGKTQYF. CDR3 DNA sequence: TGTGCCATCAGTGAGTCAGACTTGGGCAAGACCCAGTACTTC.

This clone was seen a handful of times. The chain employs TRBV28 and TRBJ1-2; 9 nucleotides align to TRBD1. The J segment lost 2 bases and the V segment lost 4 bases, leaving 2 bases of the junction unmatched. This CDR3 contains 14 residues. Germline V lookup: CDR1 MDHEN, CDR2 SYDVKM. In DNA, the CDR3 is TGTGCCAGCAGTTGGGACAGGGTAAACTATGGCTACACCTTC. Its translation: CASSWDRVNYGYTF.

The CDR3 DNA reads as TGTGCCAGCAGCGACCAGACTAGCGGGGGTAGGGATACGCAGTATTTT. Protein sequence: CASSDQTSGGRDTQYF. The chain uses TRBV5-4 and TRBJ2-3; 12 bases agree with TRBD2. The V segment lost 4 bases and the J segment 6 bases; nucleotides outside the gene matches: 9. Germline CDR1 and CDR2: SGHNT and YYREEE (reference sequence). The CDR3 is 16 amino acids.

The J gene is TRBJ2-2, the V gene TRBV10-1; perhaps TRBD2 as D (5 bases). Trimming stripped 8 bases from V and 0 bases from J, with 16 bases between. The germline gives CDR1 WNHNN, CDR2 SYGVQD (reference sequence). The CDR3 is made up of 16 amino acids. CDR3 region: CASVHWEHPNTGELFF. The CDR3 bases are TGCGCCAGCGTGCATTGGGAGCATCCGAACACCGGGGAGCTGTTTTTT.

CDR3 sequence reads: CASRVSGTRGTGELFF. CDR3 DNA sequence: TGTGCCAGCAGAGTCTCGGGGACCCGAGGCACCGGGGAGCTGTTTTTT. This chain uses TRBV2 with TRBJ2-2, with D perhaps matching TRBD1 or TRBD2 (5 bases each). Germline V lookup: CDR1 SNHLY, CDR2 FYNNEI. This CDR3 is built from 16 residues. The V gene lost 6 bases and the J gene lost 4 bases, with 18 bases spanning the gap.

The chain combines TRBV2 with TRBJ2-7; 7 nucleotides agree with TRBD1. V lost 4 bases, J lost 1 base, and 4 bases stayed unmatched. CDR3 length: 14 amino acids. Germline assignment: CDR1 SNHLY and CDR2 FYNNEI. CDR3 nucleotide sequence: TGTGCCAGCAGTGCGGCCAGGGGGTCCTACGAGCAGTACTTC. It specifies CASSAARGSYEQYF. Combining the CDR3 with reference TRBV2 and TRBJ2-7 gives the whole variable domain EPEVTQTPSHQVTQMGQEVILRCVPISNHLYFYWYRQILGQKVEFLVSFYNNEISEKSEIFDDQFSVERPDGSNFTLKIRSTKLEDSAMYFCASSAARGSYEQYFGPGTRLTVT.

V is TRBV27 and J is TRBJ1-5; D is unclear. V was shortened by 0 bases and J by 6 bases, with 9 bases between the two germline ends. There are 14 residues in the CDR3. Per the germline V gene, CDR1 is MNHEY and CDR2 is SMNVEV (reference sequence). This CDR3 reads CASSLSPLRQPQHF. The CDR3, as DNA: TGTGCCAGCAGTTTATCGCCCCTCCGTCAGCCCCAGCATTTT.

The chain is built from TRBV15 and TRBJ2-1; 8 positions match TRBD1. Germline CDR1 and CDR2: LNHNV and YYDKDF (reference sequence). V lost 1 base, J lost 6 bases, and 8 bases stayed unmatched. The CDR3 length is 16 residues. CDR3 in amino acids: CATSRGTGTGGNEQFF. The CDR3 coding sequence is TGTGCCACCAGCAGAGGTACCGGGACAGGAGGCAATGAGCAGTTCTTC. Variable domain in full (rest from reference TRBV15 and TRBJ2-1): DAMVIQNPRYQVTQFGKPVTLSCSQTLNHNVMYWYQQKSSQAPKLLFHYYDKDFNNEADTPDNFQSRRPNTSFCFLDIRSPGLGDTAMYLCATSRGTGTGGNEQFFGPGTRLTVL.

V and J are TRBV23-1 and TRBJ2-7, with no clear D. TRBV23-1 falls under the ORF class, with uncertain function. This CDR3 is 19 amino acids long. The V end was cut by 3 bases, the J end by 0 bases, with 24 bases between. The chain's CDR3 is CASSHQGRPPDLSSYEQYF. DNA of the CDR3: TGCGCCAGCAGTCACCAAGGACGGCCACCCGACCTTAGCTCCTACGAGCAGTACTTC.

The rearrangement links TRBV11-2 to TRBJ1-3, with unresolved D. CDR1 and CDR2 from the germline V gene are SGHAT and FQNNGV. V was cut by 2 bases and J by 0 bases, with 2 bases left in between. The CDR3 is 13 residues long. The CDR3 nucleotides read TGTGCCAGCAGCTTATTCTCTGGAAACACCATATATTTT. As protein: CASSLFSGNTIYF.

The chain links TRBV5-4 to TRBJ2-7; tentatively, D is TRBD2 (5 bases). Germline V gives CDR1 SGHNT, CDR2 YYREEE (reference sequence). The ends were cut back, 7 bases at V and 3 bases at J, with 20 bases in the middle. This CDR3 region has 15 residues. CDR3 nucleotide sequence: TGTGCCAGCGGAACCGAGGCGGGTTTGGGCTACGAGCAGTACTTC. Protein product: CASGTEAGLGYEQYF. The full variable domain, completed using reference TRBV5-4 and TRBJ2-7, is ETGVTQSPTHLIKTRGQQVTLRCSSQSGHNTVSWYQQALGQGPQFIFQYYREEENGRGNFPPRFSGLQFPNYSSELNVNALELDDSALYLCASGTEAGLGYEQYFGPGTRLTVT.